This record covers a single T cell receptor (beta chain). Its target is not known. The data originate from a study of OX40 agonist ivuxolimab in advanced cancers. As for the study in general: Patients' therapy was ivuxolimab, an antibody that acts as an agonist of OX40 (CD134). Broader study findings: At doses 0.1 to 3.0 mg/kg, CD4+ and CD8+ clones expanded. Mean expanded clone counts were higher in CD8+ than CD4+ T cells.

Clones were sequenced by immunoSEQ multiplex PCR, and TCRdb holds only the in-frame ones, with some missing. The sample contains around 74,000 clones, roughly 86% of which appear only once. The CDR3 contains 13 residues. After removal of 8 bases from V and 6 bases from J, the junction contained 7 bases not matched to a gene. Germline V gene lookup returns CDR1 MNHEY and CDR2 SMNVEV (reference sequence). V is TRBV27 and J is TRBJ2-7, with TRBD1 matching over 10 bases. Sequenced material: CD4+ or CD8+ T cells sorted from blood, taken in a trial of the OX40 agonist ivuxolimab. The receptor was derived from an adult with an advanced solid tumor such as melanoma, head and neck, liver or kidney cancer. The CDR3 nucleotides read TGTGCCAGCGCCAGACAGGGGGCGGGCGAGCAGTACTTC. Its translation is CASARQGAGEQYF.